One sample yielded the 2 T cell receptor beta chains listed below, sequenced in a study of CD8 T cells in ankylosing spondylitis. Study-level findings and limits: A TCR beta motif made of under 10 highly homologous variants seemed typical of ankylosing spondylitis blood.

Their specific antigens are unknown. One entry per CDR3 protein results from TCRdb running MiXCR on the 5' RACE reads. The sample shows 350,000 to 450,000 distinct CDR3 sequences, approximately 26% of them seen only once. The sample comprised blood, either unsorted or a sorted T cell fraction (not recorded which). These TCRs come from a male donor with ankylosing spondylitis.

The table lists this clonotype with a few counts. The chain joins TRBV12-3 or TRBV12-4 to TRBJ2-1; D gene uncertain. This CDR3 spans 10 amino acids. V shed 5 bases and J shed 10 bases, with 6 bases lying between them. The CDR3 is CASSLEEQFF. For the CDR3, the DNA is TGTGCCAGCAGTCTGGAGGAGCAGTTCTTC.

This clonotype has at least ten counts. The V call is TRBV7-2, the J call TRBJ1-3; no definite D call. Germline CDR1 is SGHTA and CDR2 is FQGNSA. The CDR3 is 13 amino acids. Trimming pared 5 bases from V and 7 bases from J, leaving 12 bases between. The DNA for the CDR3 is TGTGCCAGCAGCACCCGGGCCGGCAACACCATATATTTT. Its translation: CASSTRAGNTIYF.